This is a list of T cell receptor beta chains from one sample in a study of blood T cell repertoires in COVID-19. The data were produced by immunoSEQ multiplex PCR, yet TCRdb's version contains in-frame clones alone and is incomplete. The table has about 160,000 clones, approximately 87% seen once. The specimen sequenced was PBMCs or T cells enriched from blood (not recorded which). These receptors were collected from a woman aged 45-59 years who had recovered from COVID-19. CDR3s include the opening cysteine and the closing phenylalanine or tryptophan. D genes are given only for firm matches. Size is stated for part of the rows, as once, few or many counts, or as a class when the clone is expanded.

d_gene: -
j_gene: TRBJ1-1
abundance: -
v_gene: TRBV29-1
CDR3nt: TGCAGCGTTGAATTGGGGCCGATGAACACTGAAGCTTTCTTT
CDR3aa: CSVELGPMNTEAFF

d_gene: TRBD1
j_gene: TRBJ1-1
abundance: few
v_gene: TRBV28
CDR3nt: TGTGCCAGCAGTTGGCAGGGGGCAACTGAAGCTTTCTTT
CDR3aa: CASSWQGATEAFF

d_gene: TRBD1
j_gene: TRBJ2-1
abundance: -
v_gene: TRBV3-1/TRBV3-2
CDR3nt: TGTGCCAGCAGGCCGACAGGGGGACTTTTCAATGAGCAGTTCTTC
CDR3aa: CASRPTGGLFNEQFF

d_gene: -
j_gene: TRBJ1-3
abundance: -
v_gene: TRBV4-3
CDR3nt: TGCGCCAGCAGCCACGGGGACTCTGGAAACACCATATATTTT
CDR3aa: CASSHGDSGNTIYF

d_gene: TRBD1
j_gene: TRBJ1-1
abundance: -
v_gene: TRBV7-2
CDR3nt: TGTGCCAGCAGCCAACAGGGGGCGAACACTGAAGCTTTCTTT
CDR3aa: CASSQQGANTEAFF

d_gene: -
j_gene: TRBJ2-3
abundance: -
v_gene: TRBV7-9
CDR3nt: TGTGCCAGCAGCTTATCTAGCGTGGGGCAGTATTTT
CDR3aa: CASSLSSVGQYF

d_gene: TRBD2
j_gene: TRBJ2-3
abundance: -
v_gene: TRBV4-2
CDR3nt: TGTGCCAGCAGCCAATTTGGAGCGGGGACAGATACGCAGTATTTT
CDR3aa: CASSQFGAGTDTQYF

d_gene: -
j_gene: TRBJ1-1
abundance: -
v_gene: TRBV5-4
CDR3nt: TGTGCCGGAAAGCCCGAGACAGAGAACACTGAAGCTTTCTTT
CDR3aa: CAGKPETENTEAFF

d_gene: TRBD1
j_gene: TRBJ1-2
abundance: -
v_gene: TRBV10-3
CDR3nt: TGTGCCATCAGTGCCCAGACAGGGGCTAACTATGGCTACACCTTC
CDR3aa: CAISAQTGANYGYTF

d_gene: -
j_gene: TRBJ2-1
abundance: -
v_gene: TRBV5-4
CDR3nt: TGTGCCAGCAGCTTGGGGGGGCTGCGCTCCTACAATGAGCAGTTCTTC
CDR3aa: CASSLGGLRSYNEQFF

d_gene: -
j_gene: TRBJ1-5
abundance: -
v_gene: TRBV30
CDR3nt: TGTGCCTGGAGTGTACGGAGGCAGTCGGGCAATCAGCCCCAGCATTTT
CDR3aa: CAWSVRRQSGNQPQHF

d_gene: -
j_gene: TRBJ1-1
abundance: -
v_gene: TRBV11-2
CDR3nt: TGTGCCAGCAGCCTCAGCGGGAACACTGAAGCTTTCTTT
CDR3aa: CASSLSGNTEAFF

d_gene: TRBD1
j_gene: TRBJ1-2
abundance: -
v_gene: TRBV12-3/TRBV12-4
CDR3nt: TGTGCCAGCAGTTTGGGACAGGGTAGTCGCTACACCTTC
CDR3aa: CASSLGQGSRYTF

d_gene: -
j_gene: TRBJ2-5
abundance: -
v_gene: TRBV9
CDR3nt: TGTGCCAGCAGCGTAGTAGGAGGGGCGCAGGGAGAGACCCAGTACTTC
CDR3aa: CASSVVGGAQGETQYF

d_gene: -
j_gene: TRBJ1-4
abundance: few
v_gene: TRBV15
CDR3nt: TGTGCCACCAGCACCGTTGAAAAACTGTTTTTT
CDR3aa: CATSTVEKLFF

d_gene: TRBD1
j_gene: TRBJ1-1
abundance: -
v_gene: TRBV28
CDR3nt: TGTGCCAGCAGTTCCTACCCGGGACAGATGAACACTGAAGCTTTCTTT
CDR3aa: CASSSYPGQMNTEAFF

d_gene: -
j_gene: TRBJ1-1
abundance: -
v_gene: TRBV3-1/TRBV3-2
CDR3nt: TGTGCCAGCAGCCGTAAGGTAATGGGGCCCCGTGGCACTGAAGCTTTCTTT
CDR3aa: CASSRKVMGPRGTEAFF

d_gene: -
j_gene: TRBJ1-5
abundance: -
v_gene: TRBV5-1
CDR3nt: TGCGCCAGCAGCTTGTCGGGGAATAGCAATCAGCCCCAGCATTTT
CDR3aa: CASSLSGNSNQPQHF

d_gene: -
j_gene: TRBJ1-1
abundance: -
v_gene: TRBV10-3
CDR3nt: TGTGCCATCAGTGAGTCGGTCGGGGGGACGACGAACACTGAAGCTTTCTTT
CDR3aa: CAISESVGGTTNTEAFF

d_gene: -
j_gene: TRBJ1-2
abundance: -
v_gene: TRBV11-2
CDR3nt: TGTGCCAGCAGCTTAGGTGGCGGAATATATGGCTACACCTTC
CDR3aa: CASSLGGGIYGYTF

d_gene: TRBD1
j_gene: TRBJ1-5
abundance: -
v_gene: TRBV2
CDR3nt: TGTGCCAGCAGTGACCCGGTCAGGACAGGATTTCAGCCCCAGCATTTT
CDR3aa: CASSDPVRTGFQPQHF

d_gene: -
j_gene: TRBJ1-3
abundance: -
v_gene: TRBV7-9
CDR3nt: TGTGCCAGCAGCTTAGGACAATTCTCTGGAAACACCATATATTTT
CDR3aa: CASSLGQFSGNTIYF

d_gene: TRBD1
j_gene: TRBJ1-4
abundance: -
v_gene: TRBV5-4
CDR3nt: TGTGCCAGCAGCTTGTCTTATGGTGCAGGGGGAGAAAAACTGTTTTTT
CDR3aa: CASSLSYGAGGEKLFF

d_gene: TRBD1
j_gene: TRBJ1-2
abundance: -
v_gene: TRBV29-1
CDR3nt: TGCAGCGTCACCGGGACAGATTATGGCTACACCTTC
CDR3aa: CSVTGTDYGYTF

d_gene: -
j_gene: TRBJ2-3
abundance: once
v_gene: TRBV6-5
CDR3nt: TGTGCCAGCAGTTCCGGAGATACGCAGTATTTT
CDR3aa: CASSSGDTQYF

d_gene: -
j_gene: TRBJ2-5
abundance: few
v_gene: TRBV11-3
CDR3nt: TGTGCCAGCAGCTTAGAGGGGCCCAGAAAAGAGACCCAGTACTTC
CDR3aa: CASSLEGPRKETQYF

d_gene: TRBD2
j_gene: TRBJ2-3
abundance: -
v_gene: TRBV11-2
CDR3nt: TGTGCCAGCAGCTTATCCCCGAGCGGGGGGGCCGATACGCAGTATTTT
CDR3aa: CASSLSPSGGADTQYF

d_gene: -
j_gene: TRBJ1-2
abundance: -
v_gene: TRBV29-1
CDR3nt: TGCAGCGTTGCACAGGGAGCGAAGGGCTACACCTTC
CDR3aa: CSVAQGAKGYTF

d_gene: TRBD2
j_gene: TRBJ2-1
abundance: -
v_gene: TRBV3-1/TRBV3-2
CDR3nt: TGTGCCAGCAGCCCAAAAGCACCGGGACTAGCGGGGGGGGTCTACAATGAGCAGTTCTTC
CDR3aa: CASSPKAPGLAGGVYNEQFF

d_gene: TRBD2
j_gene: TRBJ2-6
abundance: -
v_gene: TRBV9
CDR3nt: TGTGCCAGCAGCCTACTGGGAACTAGCGGGATCTCTGGGGCCAACGTCCTGACTTTC
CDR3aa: CASSLLGTSGISGANVLTF

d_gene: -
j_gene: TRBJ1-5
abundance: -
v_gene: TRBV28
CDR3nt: TGTGCCAGCAGTTTCGGTACAGCCGGGATTCAGCCCCAGCATTTT
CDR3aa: CASSFGTAGIQPQHF

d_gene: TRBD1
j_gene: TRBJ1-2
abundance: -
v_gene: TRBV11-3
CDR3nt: TGTGCCAGCAGCCCCGGACAGGGGTATGGCTACACCTTC
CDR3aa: CASSPGQGYGYTF

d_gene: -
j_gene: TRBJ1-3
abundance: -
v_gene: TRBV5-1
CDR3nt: TGCGCCAGCAGCTTGGCCCCGAGCTCTGGAAACACCATATATTTT
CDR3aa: CASSLAPSSGNTIYF

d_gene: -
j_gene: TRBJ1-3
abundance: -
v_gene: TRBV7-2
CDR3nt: TGTGCCAGCAGGACAGACTCTGGAAACACCATATATTTT
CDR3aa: CASRTDSGNTIYF

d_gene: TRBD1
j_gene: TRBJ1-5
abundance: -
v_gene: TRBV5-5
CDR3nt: TGTGCCAGCAATCCGGGACAGGGCAATCAGCCCCAGCATTTT
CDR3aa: CASNPGQGNQPQHF

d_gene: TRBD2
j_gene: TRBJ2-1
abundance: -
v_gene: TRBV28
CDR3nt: TGTGCCAGCAGTTCAACCGGGGGGGATGCCGATGAGCAGTTCTTC
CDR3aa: CASSSTGGDADEQFF

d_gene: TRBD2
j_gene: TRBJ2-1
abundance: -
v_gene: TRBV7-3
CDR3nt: TGTGCCAGCAGCCAAGCGGGGGGCTCCTACAATGAGCAGTTCTTC
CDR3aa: CASSQAGGSYNEQFF

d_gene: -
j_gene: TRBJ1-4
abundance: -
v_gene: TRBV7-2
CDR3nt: TGTGCCAGCAGCTCCATGGGGGGGCAGGGGATGAATGAAAAACTGTTTTTT
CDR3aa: CASSSMGGQGMNEKLFF

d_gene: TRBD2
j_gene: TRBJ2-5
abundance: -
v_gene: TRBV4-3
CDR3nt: TGCGCCAGCAGCTCCGGACTAGCGGGGGACCAAGAGACCCAGTACTTC
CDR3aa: CASSSGLAGDQETQYF

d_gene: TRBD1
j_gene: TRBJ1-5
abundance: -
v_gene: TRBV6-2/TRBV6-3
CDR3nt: TGTGCCAGCAGTTACTCGACAGGGGCCGGGCAGCCCCAGCATTTT
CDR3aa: CASSYSTGAGQPQHF

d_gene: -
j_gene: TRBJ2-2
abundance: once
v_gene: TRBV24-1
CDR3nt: TGTGCCACCAGTGATCCAGTCGTCCAAAGGGACAAGCCTAACACCGGGGAGCTGTTTTTT
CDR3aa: CATSDPVVQRDKPNTGELFF

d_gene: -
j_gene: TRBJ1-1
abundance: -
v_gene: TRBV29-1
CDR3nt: TGCAGCGTCGCGGGGCAGGAAGCTTTCTTT
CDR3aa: CSVAGQEAFF

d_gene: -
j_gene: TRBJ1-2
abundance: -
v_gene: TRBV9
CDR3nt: TGTGCCAGCAGCGTAGATGAGGACTATGGCTACACCTTC
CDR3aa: CASSVDEDYGYTF

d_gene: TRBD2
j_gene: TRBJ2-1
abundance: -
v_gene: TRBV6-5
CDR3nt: TGTGCCAGCAGTAGACTAGCGGGAGACAATGAGCAGTTCTTC
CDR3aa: CASSRLAGDNEQFF

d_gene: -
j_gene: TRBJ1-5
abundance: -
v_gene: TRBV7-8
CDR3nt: TGTGCCAGCAGCCCCGCGGGAAATCAGCCCCAGCATTTT
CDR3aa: CASSPAGNQPQHF

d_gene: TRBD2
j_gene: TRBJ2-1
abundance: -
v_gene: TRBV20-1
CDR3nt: TGCAGTGCTAGTTTAGCCTCTAGCGGGTCCTACAATGAGCAGTTCTTC
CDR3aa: CSASLASSGSYNEQFF

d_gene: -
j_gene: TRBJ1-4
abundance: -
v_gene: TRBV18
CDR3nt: TGTGCCAGCTCACCACGACAGGCTGAAAAACTGTTTTTT
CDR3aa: CASSPRQAEKLFF

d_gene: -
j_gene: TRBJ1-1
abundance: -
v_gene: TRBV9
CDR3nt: TGTGCCAGCAGCGTAACTGACAGAGTGAACACTGAAGCTTTCTTT
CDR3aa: CASSVTDRVNTEAFF

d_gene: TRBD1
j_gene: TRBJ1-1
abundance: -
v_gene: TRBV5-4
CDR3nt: TGTGCCAGCAGCCTGCGGACAGGGGACGGCACTGAAGCTTTCTTT
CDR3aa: CASSLRTGDGTEAFF

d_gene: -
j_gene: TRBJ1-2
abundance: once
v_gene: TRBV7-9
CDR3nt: TGTGCCAGCAGCTTAGCGTCCAGGGATAATGGCTACACCTTC
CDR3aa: CASSLASRDNGYTF

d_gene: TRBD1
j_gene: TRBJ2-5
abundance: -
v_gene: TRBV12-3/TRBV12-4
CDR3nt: TGTGCCAGCAGCCCGGGACAGGCGGCGACCCAGTACTTC
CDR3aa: CASSPGQAATQYF

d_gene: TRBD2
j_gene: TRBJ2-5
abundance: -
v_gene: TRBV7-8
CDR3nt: TGTGCCAGCAGAACGGGACTAGCGGGACAAGAGACCCAGTACTTC
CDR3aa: CASRTGLAGQETQYF